The 10 T cell receptor beta chains reported below all come from one sample, sequenced in a study of T cells in tuberculosis (dated by TCRdb to 2017 to 2018). The library was generated by the immunoSEQ multiplex PCR assay. The source is immuneACCESS, and TCRdb retained only in-frame sequences with V and J called. Part of the clones is not carried over; for the studies checked, unresolved V genes explain less than half of this, and the remainder is unexplained. The sample includes about 35,000 clones, with approximately 90% observed a single time. The ten largest clones take up 6.5% to 9.5% of the sample. The sequenced sample consisted of PBMCs. These receptors were obtained from a donor aged 10-35 years with latent tuberculosis or without tuberculosis infection. Some clones in this sample may be carry-over from other donors' samples.

This sequence joins TRBV6-1 and TRBJ2-7; 10 bases line up with TRBD2. The CDR3 contains 15 residues. In germline, CDR1 is MNHNS, CDR2 SASEGT. J was trimmed by 3 bases and V by 8 bases; bases with no gene match: 10. CDR3 nucleotides: TGTGCCAGCTTTTTTACTAGCGGGAAGGGCTACGAGCAGTACTTC. Translation: CASFFTSGKGYEQYF.

The chain uses TRBV27 and TRBJ2-3, with 7 bases fitting TRBD1. Germline assignment: CDR1 MNHEY and CDR2 SMNVEV (reference sequence). The ends lost 3 bases at V and 4 bases at J; junction bases unmatched: 7. This CDR3 region has 15 residues. DNA of the CDR3: TGTGCCAGCAGTTTCCATAGAGGGGGCGCAGATACGCAGTATTTT. Encoded protein: CASSFHRGGADTQYF.

This chain links TRBV28 with TRBJ1-2; weak D call: TRBD1 (5 bases). The CDR3 runs 15 residues. Germline V gene lookup returns CDR1 MDHEN and CDR2 SYDVKM. V shed 3 bases and J shed 6 bases, with 17 bases lying between them. CDR3 in DNA: TGTGCCAGCAGTTTGGTGCGAGGAGGGGACCATGGCTACACCTTC. Protein product: CASSLVRGGDHGYTF.

This clone has just one count. The rearrangement joins TRBV29-1 to TRBJ2-1; TRBD2 aligns across 12 bases. This CDR3 is built from 15 residues. The germline gives CDR1 SQVTM, CDR2 ANQGSEA. With V trimmed by 3 bases and J by 5 bases, 5 bases remained unmatched. The CDR3 DNA sequence: TGCAGCGTTGATAGGCTAGCGGGAGGGGACAATGAGCAGTTCTTC. It specifies CSVDRLAGGDNEQFF.

The chain has TRBV20-1 and TRBJ1-1; D uncertain. The V gene's germline CDR1 is DFQATT and CDR2 SNEGSKA (reference sequence). Trimming removed 3 bases from V and 10 bases from J, with 6 bases in between. This CDR3 has 9 residues. CDR3 sequence reads: CSASNRAFF. In DNA form, the CDR3 reads TGCAGTGCTAGTAATCGAGCTTTCTTT.

The J gene is TRBJ2-2, the V gene TRBV4-1, with D possibly being TRBD2 (6 bases). Trimming took off 0 bases at V and 3 bases at J, with 11 bases between the two ends. Per the germline V gene, CDR1 is MGHRA and CDR2 is YSYEKL. The CDR3 extends over 16 amino acids. CDR3 in amino acids: CASSQEGGLHTGELFF. For the CDR3, the DNA is TGCGCCAGCAGCCAAGAGGGAGGACTACACACCGGGGAGCTGTTTTTT.

The V gene is TRBV10-3, the J gene TRBJ2-1; TRBD2 matches at 12 bases. V dropped 1 base and J dropped 5; count of bases not matched to a gene: 9. CDR1 and CDR2 from the germline V gene are ENHRY and SYGVKD. The CDR3 is 18 residues long. The CDR3: CAISEFPMTSGGHNEQFF. Here the CDR3 DNA reads TGTGCCATCAGTGAGTTTCCGATGACTAGCGGGGGCCACAATGAGCAGTTCTTC.

V gene TRBV19 combines with J gene TRBJ2-7; D possibly corresponds to TRBD1 (7 bases). This CDR3 is built from 13 residues. CDR1 is LNHDA and CDR2 is SQIVND in the germline V gene (reference sequence). V shed 5 bases and J shed 4 bases, with 12 bases lying between them. The CDR3 region is CASSWRGQYEQYF. Here the CDR3 DNA reads TGTGCCAGTAGTTGGAGGGGGCAGTACGAGCAGTACTTC.

This clone showed up just once. This chain links TRBV10-2 with TRBJ2-7; 7 bases match TRBD1. V gave up 6 bases and J gave up 1 base; unmatched junction bases: 6. CDR3 length: 14 residues. CDR1 is WSHSY, CDR2 SAAADI, per germline. The CDR3 DNA follows: TGCGCCAGCAGAGACCGGGACAGTTCCTACGAGCAGTACTTC. Protein: CASRDRDSSYEQYF.

The rearrangement links TRBV18 to TRBJ2-5, with D maybe TRBD1 (6 bases). CDR3 size: 13 residues. In germline, CDR1 is KGHSH, CDR2 LQKENI. Trimming shortened V by 2 bases and J by 7 bases, and 11 bases separated the two germline ends. This CDR3 reads CASSPKGGATQYF. The CDR3 coding sequence is TGTGCCAGCTCACCAAAAGGGGGTGCGACCCAGTACTTC.